This TCR beta chain originates from a study of cytomegalovirus exposure and HLA in healthy donors. Study background: Out of roughly 170 million T cells, an earlier analysis found around 110 million unique TCR beta sequences in total. Overall study findings and caveats: While the bulk of TCR sequences proved rare, some public TCRs turned up in many donors. The number of N-insertions in an Asian-associated ancestry cluster was reportedly below the roughly 670-donor mean in a later analysis. The authors later linked a missense DCLRE1C variant to TCR beta V- and J-gene trimming.

In germline, CDR1 is MDHEN, CDR2 SYDVKM. This CDR3 contains 13 residues. The ends lost 6 bases at V and 16 bases at J; junction bases unmatched: 12. In regard to this clone: Its antigen is unknown.

With 60 Vbeta and 13 Jbeta primers, the PCR was carried out. This table comes from immunoSEQ multiplex PCR, and its TCRdb copy is limited to in-frame clones, with some not included. The table records some 70,000 clones, approximately 84% of them present only once. Source material: PBMCs. The rearrangement uses TRBV28 and TRBJ2-1; 10 nucleotides align to TRBD1. This receptor was identified in a woman between 50 and 59 years old in good health and CMV-seronegative. The CDR3 spells CASSRSMDRGNFF. In nucleotides, the CDR3 is TGTGCCAGCAGCCGTTCTATGGACAGGGGGAATTTCTTC.